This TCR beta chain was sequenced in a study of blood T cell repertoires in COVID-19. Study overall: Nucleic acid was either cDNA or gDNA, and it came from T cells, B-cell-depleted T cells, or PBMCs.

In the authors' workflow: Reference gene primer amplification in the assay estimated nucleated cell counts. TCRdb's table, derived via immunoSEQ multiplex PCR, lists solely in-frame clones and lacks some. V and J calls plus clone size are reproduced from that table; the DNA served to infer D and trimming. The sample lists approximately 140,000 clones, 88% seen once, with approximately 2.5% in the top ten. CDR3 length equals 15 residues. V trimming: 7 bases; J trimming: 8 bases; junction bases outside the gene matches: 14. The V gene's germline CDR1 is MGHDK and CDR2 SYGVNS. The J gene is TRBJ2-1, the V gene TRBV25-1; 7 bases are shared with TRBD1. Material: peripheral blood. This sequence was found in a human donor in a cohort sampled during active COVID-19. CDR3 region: CASKKTGSEAYEQFF. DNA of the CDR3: TGTGCCAGCAAGAAGACAGGGTCGGAGGCATATGAGCAGTTCTTC.